These T cell receptor beta chains were read from a single sample in a study of blood T cell repertoires in COVID-19. The protocol was immunoSEQ multiplex PCR, while the TCRdb copy is restricted to in-frame clones and leaves out a portion. The data show under 250,000 clones, with approximately 88% seen just once and roughly 6.8% held by the top ten. What was sequenced was peripheral blood. The receptors shown here come from a woman aged 25 to 39 with COVID-19, enrolled during active disease. Each CDR3 is given with its conserved first and last residue. D genes are given only for firm matches.

D gene	V gene	J gene	CDR3 DNA	CDR3 protein
NA	TRBV23-1	TRBJ2-2	TGCGCCAGCAGTCAATTTAGGCAGGGGAATGGCGCCGGGGAGCTGTTTTTT	CASSQFRQGNGAGELFF
NA	TRBV19	TRBJ1-2	TGTGCCAGTAGTATAGACGGCGGACTAGTCTATGGCTACACCTTC	CASSIDGGLVYGYTF
TRBD1	TRBV5-1	TRBJ1-2	TGCGCCAGCAGCTCGGACAGGGACGGCTACACCTTC	CASSSDRDGYTF
NA	TRBV7-6	TRBJ1-1	TGTGCCAGCAGCCCCCCCAGGTCGGGACTGGGCACTGAAGCTTTCTTT	CASSPPRSGLGTEAFF
NA	TRBV5-1	TRBJ1-2	TGCGCCAGCAGCTTCGAAGGGCGCGGGTATGGCTACACCTTC	CASSFEGRGYGYTF
NA	TRBV11-3	TRBJ2-1	TGTGCCAGCAGCTTAGGTCAGTACAATGAGCAGTTCTTC	CASSLGQYNEQFF
NA	TRBV19	TRBJ1-6	TGTGCCAGTAGTATGGTGCGGCCCCCCACCCTCCACTTT	CASSMVRPPTLHF
TRBD1	TRBV5-1	TRBJ2-5	TGCGCCAGCAGCCCACGGACAGGGCATCCCGCCGCGAAAGAGACCCAGTACTTC	CASSPRTGHPAAKETQYF
NA	TRBV11-2	TRBJ1-6	TGTGCCAGCAGCTTATTAGGAGTCAAACATTATAATTCACCCCTCCACTTT	CASSLLGVKHYNSPLHF
NA	TRBV15	TRBJ1-5	TGTGCCACCAGCAGAGACAGGGTAAAGAATCAGCCCCAGCATTTT	CATSRDRVKNQPQHF
NA	TRBV4-3	TRBJ2-7	TGCGCCAGCAGCCAAGATTGGCAGGGTGTAGACGAGCAGTACTTC	CASSQDWQGVDEQYF
TRBD2	TRBV5-1	TRBJ2-3	TGCGCCAGCAGCTGGACTAGCGGGGGGACAGATACGCAGTATTTT	CASSWTSGGTDTQYF
TRBD2	TRBV5-6	TRBJ2-1	TGTGCCAGCAGCTTGGTAACCGGGACTAGCGGGACCCAAAACAATGAGCAGTTCTTC	CASSLVTGTSGTQNNEQFF
TRBD1	TRBV5-1	TRBJ1-1	TGCGCCAGCAGCCAACGGACAGGATTCATGAACACTGAAGCTTTCTTT	CASSQRTGFMNTEAFF
NA	TRBV5-4	TRBJ2-1	TGTGCCAGCAGCTTGGATGGGGAGGGGGCCTACAATGAGCAGTTCTTC	CASSLDGEGAYNEQFF
TRBD1	TRBV7-2	TRBJ1-3	TGTGCCAGCAGCTTAGATCCACGGACAGGCTCTGGAAACACCATATATTTT	CASSLDPRTGSGNTIYF
TRBD1	TRBV25-1	TRBJ1-5	TGTGCCAGCAGTGACCAGGGGGACCAGCCCCAGCATTTT	CASSDQGDQPQHF
TRBD1	TRBV25-1	TRBJ1-4	TGTGCCAGCAGCCCCGTGGCAGGGGGAGAAAAACTGTTTTTT	CASSPVAGGEKLFF
TRBD1	TRBV6-4	TRBJ1-5	TGTGCCAGCAGTGACTCCGGGACAGGTGATCAGCCCCAGCATTTT	CASSDSGTGDQPQHF
NA	TRBV7-2	TRBJ1-2	TGTGCCAGCTCCCCTCCCTACGGAGAGGGGGACTATGGCTACACCTTC	CASSPPYGEGDYGYTF
TRBD2	TRBV19	TRBJ2-3	TGTGCCAGTAGTCCCCATCTAGCGGGGGGGGCAGATACGCAGTATTTT	CASSPHLAGGADTQYF
NA	TRBV3-1/TRBV3-2	TRBJ1-1	TGTGCCAGCAGCCATCAAAACACAGCTTTCTTT	CASSHQNTAFF
NA	TRBV19	TRBJ1-5	TGTGCCAGTAGTCCGCCGACAGTCACTCAGCCCCAGCATTTT	CASSPPTVTQPQHF
NA	TRBV19	TRBJ1-2	TGTGCCAGTAGTAGCGAAAGAAGATCCTATGGCTACACCTTC	CASSSERRSYGYTF
TRBD1	TRBV7-2	TRBJ2-1	TGTGCCAGCAGCCCCCAGGGGGTTGAGCAGTTCTTC	CASSPQGVEQFF
TRBD2	TRBV11-2	TRBJ2-2	TGTGCCAGCAGCTTGGGACTAGCGGATTTTCTTGGGGCCGGGGAGCTGTTTTTT	CASSLGLADFLGAGELFF
TRBD1	TRBV2	TRBJ2-2	TGTGCCAGCAGTGGAACAGGGGTCTGGACCGGGGAGCTGTTTTTT	CASSGTGVWTGELFF
TRBD1	TRBV18	TRBJ2-7	TGTGCCAGCCAAGACGGGACAGGGAAGGGCTACGAGCAGTACTTC	CASQDGTGKGYEQYF
TRBD1	TRBV28	TRBJ1-4	TGTGCCAGCAATGATCCAGGGGGATACGGTGAAAAACTGTTTTTT	CASNDPGGYGEKLFF
NA	TRBV5-1	TRBJ2-3	TGCGCCAGCAGCTTGGTGAGTGATACGCAGTATTTT	CASSLVSDTQYF
NA	TRBV12-3/TRBV12-4	TRBJ1-1	TGTGCCAGCAGTGGGCGGGAAAACACTGAAGCTTTCTTT	CASSGRENTEAFF